The next 29 T cell receptor beta chains were all read from a single sample in a study of blood T cell repertoires in COVID-19 (dated by TCRdb to 2020 to 2021). Library preparation used the immunoSEQ multiplex PCR assay. The source is immuneACCESS, and TCRdb retained only in-frame sequences with V and J called. Part of the clones is not carried over; for the studies checked, unresolved V genes explain less than half of this, and the remainder is unexplained. The sample contains some 270,000 clones, almost 90% of them found a single time. Approximately 2.1% of the sample comes from the top ten. Sequencing was performed on peripheral blood. The source is a woman aged 55-70 years with COVID-19, enrolled during active disease.

This chain links TRBV6-2 or TRBV6-3 with TRBJ1-1; 7 bases fit TRBD1. The CDR3 loop spans 16 amino acids. V dropped 0 bases and J dropped 0; count of bases not matched to a gene: 4. From germline, CDR1 is MNHEY and CDR2 SVGEGT. The CDR3 spells CASSYSLQGLNTEAFF. Here the CDR3 DNA reads TGTGCCAGCAGTTACTCCCTACAGGGGTTGAACACTGAAGCTTTCTTT.

The chain couples TRBV7-2 to TRBJ1-1; a weak D match, TRBD1 (6 bases). The CDR3 has 14 amino acids. V lost 1 base, J lost 4 bases, and 10 bases lay in between. CDR1 SGHTA and CDR2 FQGNSA come from the germline V gene. The CDR3 spells CASSLGGPGTEAFF. The CDR3 nucleotides read TGTGCCAGCAGCTTAGGGGGGCCTGGCACTGAAGCTTTCTTT.

The V gene is TRBV7-8, the J gene TRBJ2-7; 11 bases line up with TRBD2. Germline values: CDR1 SGHVS, CDR2 FQNEAQ. The CDR3 loop spans 15 amino acids. Trimming took 2 bases from V and 3 from J; bases not matched to a gene: 3. CDR3 residues: CASSLPGLADYEQYF. DNA of the CDR3: TGTGCCAGCAGCTTACCGGGACTAGCGGACTACGAGCAGTACTTC. Based on the CDR3 plus reference TRBV7-8 and TRBJ2-7, the full variable domain is GAGVSQSPRYKVAKRGQDVALRCDPISGHVSLFWYQQALGQGPEFLTYFQNEAQLDKSGLPSDRFFAERPEGSVSTLKIQRTQQEDSAVYLCASSLPGLADYEQYFGPGTRLTVT.

This sequence joins TRBV3-1 (or the pseudogene TRBV3-2) and TRBJ1-2; 9 bases map to TRBD1. The germline CDR1 and CDR2 sequences are LGHDT and YNNKEL (reference sequence). V shed 3 bases, J shed 11 bases, and the junction held 10 bases outside the gene matches. The CDR3 is 14 residues long. The CDR3 bases are TGTGCCAGCAGCCATAATACAGGGGGCGGTCGGTACACCTTC. This codes for CASSHNTGGGRYTF.

This clone was observed once. The chain carries TRBV7-2 and TRBJ1-2; no reliable D call. Looked up from germline, CDR1 is SGHTA and CDR2 is FQGNSA. The CDR3 length is 15 residues. V was pared by 5 bases and J by 4 bases, with 17 bases between. CDR3 coding DNA: TGTGCCAGCAGCCCCTCCCTTTTAAATTTCTATGGCTACACCTTC. It encodes CASSPSLLNFYGYTF.

This rearrangement joins TRBV4-1 to TRBJ2-5; 8 nucleotides align to TRBD2. This CDR3 is 16 amino acids long. Trimming cost V 3 bases and J 4 bases; bases outside gene matches: 10. Germline V gene data show CDR1 as MGHRA and CDR2 as YSYEKL. The CDR3 reads CASSHGLAPEVETQYF. CDR3 bases: TGCGCCAGCAGCCACGGACTAGCCCCAGAGGTAGAGACCCAGTACTTC.

V and J are TRBV11-3 and TRBJ2-1; TRBD1 aligns across 7 bases. J lost 7 bases, V lost 5 bases, and 11 bases had no gene match. This CDR3 comprises 15 residues. Germline V CDR1 and CDR2: SGHNT, YENEEA. The CDR3 DNA reads as TGTGCCAGCAGCCCAACGGGACAGTTAGGGAATGAGCAGTTCTTC. This codes for CASSPTGQLGNEQFF.

The chain couples TRBV5-4 to TRBJ2-2; the match to TRBD2 covers 13 bases. The V gene end was trimmed by 2 bases and the J gene end by 0 bases; junction bases not matched to a gene: 4. This CDR3 region has 18 residues. CDR1 and CDR2 (germline): SGHNT, YYREEE (reference sequence). The DNA of the CDR3 is TGTGCCAGCAGCTTCGGTACTAGCGGGGGGGCGAACACCGGGGAGCTGTTTTTT. Its translation: CASSFGTSGGANTGELFF.

The chain combines TRBV7-9 with TRBJ2-7; 9 nucleotides align to TRBD2. The V gene end was trimmed by 5 bases and the J gene end by 1 base; junction bases not matched to a gene: 12. From germline, CDR1 is SEHNR and CDR2 FQNEAQ (reference sequence). This CDR3 has 17 amino acids. CDR3 DNA sequence: TGTGCCAGCAGCCAATCTCGTGTGACTAGCGGTTCCTACGAGCAGTACTTC. This sequence encodes CASSQSRVTSGSYEQYF.

This chain joins TRBV11-2 and TRBJ1-1; 7 bases match TRBD1. The CDR3 sequence is 14 residues long. J gave up 4 bases and V 3 bases, and 5 bases lay outside the gene matches. Per the germline V gene, CDR1 is SGHAT and CDR2 is FQNNGV. Here the CDR3 DNA reads TGTGCCAGCAGCTTGACAGGGACGGGCACTGAAGCTTTCTTT. This encodes CASSLTGTGTEAFF.

The J gene is TRBJ1-4, the V gene TRBV6-6; D perhaps matches TRBD1 (6 bases). The CDR3 consists of 16 residues. The germline V and J ends were trimmed by 5 bases and 7 bases, with 20 bases remaining between them. Germline CDR1 MNHNY, CDR2 SVGAGI (reference sequence). CDR3 in amino acids: CASSTTGVHSVEKLFF. As DNA, the CDR3 is TGTGCCAGCAGTACGACAGGTGTACACTCTGTTGAAAAACTGTTTTTT.

The chain is built from TRBV19 and TRBJ1-1; TRBD1 matches at 7 bases. From germline, CDR1 is LNHDA and CDR2 SQIVND (reference sequence). The CDR3 spans 14 residues. Losses at the gene ends were 5 bases for V and 4 bases for J; bases not matched to a gene: 7. The DNA of the CDR3 is TGTGCCAGTAGTCAAAGACAGGGCATCACTGAAGCTTTCTTT. Translated: CASSQRQGITEAFF.

The V call is TRBV30, the J call TRBJ1-6, with D possibly being TRBD1 (6 bases). Trimming stripped 7 bases from V and 7 bases from J, with 11 bases between. Germline CDR1 GTSNPN, CDR2 SVGIG (reference sequence). The CDR3 has 12 residues. CDR3 residues: CASGDMNSPLHF. The DNA for the CDR3 is TGTGCCTCCGGGGACATGAATTCACCCCTCCACTTT. The whole variable domain, filled in from reference TRBV30 and TRBJ1-6, reads SQTIHQWPATLVQPVGSPLSLECTVEGTSNPNLYWYRQAAGRGLQLLFYSVGIGQISSEVPQNLSASRPQDRQFILSSKKLLLSDSGFYLCASGDMNSPLHFGNGTRLTVT.

The genes are TRBV29-1 and TRBJ2-5; 8 nucleotides agree with TRBD1. Germline values: CDR1 SQVTM, CDR2 ANQGSEA. Trimming cost V 5 bases and J 3 bases; bases outside gene matches: 5. There are 13 residues in the CDR3. The CDR3 protein is CSVTSTGEETQYF. The CDR3 DNA reads as TGCAGCGTTACTTCGACAGGGGAAGAGACCCAGTACTTC.

The rearrangement joins TRBV7-9 to TRBJ2-5; 7 nucleotides match TRBD2. The CDR3 is made up of 15 amino acids. Germline lookup yields CDR1 SEHNR and CDR2 FQNEAQ (reference sequence). V lost 2 bases to trimming and J lost 2 bases; unmatched junction nucleotides: 5. Written as DNA, the CDR3 is TGTGCCAGCAGCTTAAGGCTAGCGGAACAAGAGACCCAGTACTTC. Translating gives CASSLRLAEQETQYF.

The rearrangement uses TRBV19 and TRBJ2-2; 7 bases line up with TRBD2. V lost 1 base to trimming and J lost 2 bases; unmatched junction nucleotides: 1. Germline-derived CDR1 and CDR2 are LNHDA and SQIVND (reference sequence). This CDR3 region has 15 residues. The CDR3 sequence is CASSIAGGNTGELFF. CDR3 nucleotides: TGTGCCAGTAGTATAGCGGGGGGTAACACCGGGGAGCTGTTTTTT. The full variable domain, in which reference TRBV19 and TRBJ2-2 provide the parts outside the CDR3, is DGGITQSPKYLFRKEGQNVTLSCEQNLNHDAMYWYRQDPGQGLRLIYYSQIVNDFQKGDIAEGYSVSREKKESFPLTVTSAQKNPTAFYLCASSIAGGNTGELFFGEGSRLTVL.

This clone was detected only once. V usage is TRBV7-9 and J usage is TRBJ2-2; TRBD2 might be the D (5 bases). Germline values: CDR1 SEHNR, CDR2 FQNEAQ (reference sequence). Between the trimmed V and J ends, which lost 5 bases and 6 bases, there was a span of 13 bases. There are 14 residues in the CDR3. This CDR3 reads CASSQLMGAGELFF. CDR3 in DNA: TGTGCCAGCAGCCAACTGATGGGAGCCGGGGAGCTGTTTTTT.

J is TRBJ2-3 and V is TRBV11-3; unclear D gene. Germline values: CDR1 SGHNT, CDR2 YENEEA. CDR3 size: 13 residues. Trimming left V 1 base short and J 3 bases short, with 5 bases between. CDR3 amino acids: CASSLAGTDTQYF. CDR3 nucleotides: TGTGCCAGCAGCTTAGCAGGAACAGATACGCAGTATTTT.

Remarks on this clone: Compared with germline, one end of the junction differs, possibly owing to a read error. The V and J genes are TRBV30 and TRBJ1-2; tentative D call: TRBD1 (6 bases). The CDR3 length is 16 residues. Germline V gene lookup returns CDR1 GTSNPN and CDR2 SVGIG (reference sequence). CDR3 sequence reads: CAPLPPRQARGHGCTF. CDR3 coding DNA: TGTGCCCCTCTACCGCCCCGACAGGCAAGGGGACATGGCTGCACCTTC.

The chain uses TRBV19 and TRBJ1-2; TRBD1 agrees at 10 bases. Germline V lookup: CDR1 LNHDA, CDR2 SQIVND (reference sequence). The CDR3 length is 14 residues. J gave up 3 bases and V 5 bases, and 3 bases lay outside the gene matches. The CDR3 bases are TGTGCCAGTAGTCGGGACAGGGGTTACTATGGCTACACCTTC. Translating gives CASSRDRGYYGYTF.

V is TRBV7-3 and J is TRBJ2-2; TRBD2 agrees at 8 bases. This CDR3 is 15 amino acids long. With V trimmed by 7 bases and J by 6 bases, 10 bases remained unmatched. Looked up from germline, CDR1 is SGHTA and CDR2 is FQGTGA. In DNA form, the CDR3 reads TGTGCCAGCACCCACGCGGGGGGTGAGGCCGGGGAGCTGTTTTTT. It is translated as CASTHAGGEAGELFF.

The CDR3 sequence is CASSPGGGRPSGYTF. CDR3 in DNA: TGTGCCAGCAGCCCCGGGGGGGGAAGGCCCAGCGGCTACACCTTC. The chain combines TRBV3-1 (or the pseudogene TRBV3-2) with TRBJ1-2, with D maybe TRBD1 (5 bases). Between the trimmed V and J ends, which lost 4 bases and 8 bases, there was a span of 20 bases. The CDR3 loop spans 15 amino acids. The germline V gene has CDR1 LGHDT and CDR2 YNNKEL (reference sequence).

This clone appeared once. The V and J genes are TRBV18 and TRBJ1-2, with TRBD1 as a possible D gene (6 bases). V dropped 6 bases and J dropped 0 bases, with 17 bases sitting between them. Germline loops: CDR1 KGHSH, CDR2 LQKENI. The CDR3 consists of 16 residues. CDR3 sequence reads: CASSPSGAAANYGYTF. In DNA form, the CDR3 reads TGTGCCAGCTCCCCCTCAGGGGCCGCTGCTAACTATGGCTACACCTTC.

CDR3: CASSSYSGGVTYNEQFF. CDR3 bases: TGTGCCAGCAGTTCCTATAGCGGGGGGGTAACCTACAATGAGCAGTTCTTC. The chain recombines TRBV2 with TRBJ2-1; 11 nucleotides line up with TRBD2. Germline V CDR1 and CDR2: SNHLY, FYNNEI. The CDR3 loop spans 17 amino acids. V shed 5 bases and J 2 bases; nucleotides not matched to a gene: 8.

This chain connects TRBV29-1 to TRBJ2-1, with TRBD1 as a possible D gene (7 bases). Trimming removed 0 bases from V and 16 bases from J, with 19 bases in between. CDR1 and CDR2 from the germline V gene are SQVTM and ANQGSEA. CDR3 length: 13 amino acids. The CDR3 protein is CSVEDRRTGGCFF. DNA of the CDR3: TGCAGCGTTGAAGATCGCCGGACAGGAGGGTGTTTCTTC.

This chain links TRBV6-2 or TRBV6-3 with TRBJ2-7, with D maybe TRBD1 (6 bases). V shed 4 bases and J shed 2 bases, with 12 bases lying between them. Germline V gene lookup returns CDR1 MNHEY and CDR2 SVGEGT. This CDR3 is 14 amino acids long. The CDR3 DNA is TGTGCCAGCAGTTTCTACAGGGAAACCTACGAGCAGTACTTC. It encodes CASSFYRETYEQYF.

The chain links TRBV29-1 to TRBJ1-1, with 10 bases identical to TRBD1. The CDR3 has 13 residues. Germline-derived CDR1 and CDR2 are SQVTM and ANQGSEA. The trim removed 6 bases at V and 1 base at J, leaving 2 bases unmatched. Written as DNA, the CDR3 is TGCAGCGTGTGGACAGGGGGGAACACTGAAGCTTTCTTT. This codes for CSVWTGGNTEAFF.

J is TRBJ2-3 and V is TRBV3-1 (or the pseudogene TRBV3-2); a weak D match, TRBD1 (6 bases). The germline gives CDR1 LGHDT, CDR2 YNNKEL (reference sequence). This CDR3 is built from 15 residues. V lost 4 bases and J 4 bases, leaving 15 bases between the germline ends. CDR3 in amino acids: CASSLSTGVADTQYF. The CDR3 bases are TGTGCCAGCAGCCTTTCGACAGGTGTGGCAGATACGCAGTATTTT.

This clone was detected many times. V gene TRBV6-5 combines with J gene TRBJ1-5, with TRBD1 matching 7 bases. This CDR3 region has 14 residues. V was pared by 6 bases and J by 6 bases, with 8 bases of the junction left unmatched. CDR1 and CDR2 (germline): MNHEY, SVGAGI. The CDR3 DNA reads TGTGCCAGCAGCACCAACAGGGGAAGTCAGCCCCAGCATTTT. Protein sequence: CASSTNRGSQPQHF.